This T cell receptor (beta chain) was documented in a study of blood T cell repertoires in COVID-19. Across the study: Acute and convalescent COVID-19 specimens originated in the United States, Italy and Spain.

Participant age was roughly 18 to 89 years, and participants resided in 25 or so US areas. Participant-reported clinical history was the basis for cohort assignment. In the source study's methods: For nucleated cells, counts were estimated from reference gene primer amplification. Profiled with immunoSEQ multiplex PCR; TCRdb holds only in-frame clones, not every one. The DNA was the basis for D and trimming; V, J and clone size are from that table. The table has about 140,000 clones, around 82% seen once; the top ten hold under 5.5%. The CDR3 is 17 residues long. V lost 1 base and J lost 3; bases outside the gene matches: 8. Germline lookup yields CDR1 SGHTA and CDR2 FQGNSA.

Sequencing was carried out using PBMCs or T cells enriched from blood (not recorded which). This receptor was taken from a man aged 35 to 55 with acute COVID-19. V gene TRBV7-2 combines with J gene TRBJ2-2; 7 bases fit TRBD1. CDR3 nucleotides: TGTGCCAGCAGCTTAGAAGCAAGGACAGGACACACCGGGGAGCTGTTTTTT. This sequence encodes CASSLEARTGHTGELFF. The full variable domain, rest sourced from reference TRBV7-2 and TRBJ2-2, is GAGVSQSPSNKVTEKGKDVELRCDPISGHTALYWYRQSLGQGLEFLIYFQGNSAPDKSGLPSDRFSAERTGGSVSTLTIQRTQQEDSAVYLCASSLEARTGHTGELFFGEGSRLTVL.